Below, 15 T cell receptor beta chains from the same sample are listed, as sequenced in a study of technical replicates of blood from a handful of donors. Profiled with immunoSEQ multiplex PCR; TCRdb holds only in-frame clones, not every one. Here the sample spans over 60,000 clones, roughly 90% being singletons. The specimen sequenced was PBMCs. These receptors all stem from a human donor in good health. Some clones in this sample may be carry-over from other donors' samples.

V usage is TRBV5-8 and J usage is TRBJ2-1, with D uncertain. CDR1 and CDR2 from the germline V gene are SGHTS and YDEGEE. V lost 3 bases to trimming and J lost 6 bases, with 7 bases between them. This CDR3 has 12 amino acids. The CDR3 DNA follows: TGTGCCAGCAGCTCTTACGGCAATGAGCAGTTCTTC. Translation gives CASSSYGNEQFF.

This chain uses TRBV29-1 with TRBJ2-3, with D perhaps TRBD2 (5 bases). Germline-derived CDR1 and CDR2 are SQVTM and ANQGSEA. The CDR3 totals 12 residues. Deletions cut 8 bases from V and 1 base from J, with 10 bases between. CDR3 DNA sequence: TGCAGCTCTGGGCGGGGCACAGATACGCAGTATTTT. Amino acid sequence: CSSGRGTDTQYF.

The gene calls are TRBV5-8 and TRBJ1-2; D ambiguous. Germline lookup yields CDR1 SGHTS and CDR2 YDEGEE. This CDR3 comprises 14 residues. The V end lost 4 bases, the J end lost 2 bases, and 12 bases lay between the germline ends. CDR3 protein: CASSLATINYGYTF. CDR3 nucleotide sequence: TGTGCCAGCAGCCTCGCGACTATCAACTATGGCTACACCTTC.

The chain joins TRBV19 to TRBJ1-2; 7 bases are a match to TRBD1. The CDR3 spans 14 residues. Germline V gene data show CDR1 as LNHDA and CDR2 as SQIVND (reference sequence). Trimming removed 7 bases from V and 5 bases from J; junction bases left unmatched: 10. CDR3 coding DNA: TGTGCCAGTACCGGCGACAGGGTGAGATATGGCTACACCTTC. Translation gives CASTGDRVRYGYTF.

This sequence joins TRBV4-3 and TRBJ2-3; D not certain. V was trimmed by 0 bases and J by 5 bases, leaving 12 bases between them. The CDR3 runs 15 residues. The germline gives CDR1 LGHNA, CDR2 YSLEER. This CDR3 is CASSQENGDGDTQYF. The CDR3 bases are TGCGCCAGCAGCCAAGAAAACGGAGATGGAGATACGCAGTATTTT.

The chain recombines TRBV2 with TRBJ2-4, with 8 bases that match TRBD1. Germline lookup yields CDR1 SNHLY and CDR2 FYNNEI. This CDR3 contains 14 residues. V shed 10 bases, J shed 0 bases, and the junction held 5 bases outside the gene matches. The CDR3 nucleotides read TGTGCCACCAGACAGGGGTTAGCCAAAAACATTCAGTACTTC. Encoded protein: CATRQGLAKNIQYF. The whole variable domain, remainder taken from reference TRBV2 and TRBJ2-4, is EPEVTQTPSHQVTQMGQEVILRCVPISNHLYFYWYRQILGQKVEFLVSFYNNEISEKSEIFDDQFSVERPDGSNFTLKIRSTKLEDSAMYFCATRQGLAKNIQYFGAGTRLSVL.

The V and J genes are TRBV9 and TRBJ2-3, with D tentatively TRBD1 (6 bases). V was shortened by 4 bases and J by 0 bases, with 12 bases between the two germline ends. CDR3 length: 15 residues. Germline V gene data show CDR1 as SGDLS and CDR2 as YYNGEE. CDR3 sequence reads: CASSKGQSSTDTQYF. Written as DNA, the CDR3 is TGTGCCAGCAGCAAAGGACAGTCGAGCACAGATACGCAGTATTTT.

The chain is built from TRBV29-1 and TRBJ2-3; maybe TRBD1 (6 bases). The CDR3 totals 12 residues. With 5 bases removed from V and 2 bases from J, the gap between germline ends came to 8 bases. Germline loops: CDR1 SQVTM, CDR2 ANQGSEA. For the CDR3, the DNA is TGCAGCGTTAACAGGGACACAGATACGCAGTATTTT. It codes for CSVNRDTDTQYF.

The rearrangement uses TRBV4-1 and TRBJ1-2; D not resolved. This CDR3 has 14 amino acids. Germline assignment: CDR1 MGHRA and CDR2 YSYEKL. The V end was cut by 1 base, the J end by 2 bases, with 8 bases between. The DNA of the CDR3 is TGCGCCAGCAGCCAAGCGGCGGTGAACTATGGCTACACCTTC. It translates to CASSQAAVNYGYTF.

V is TRBV19 and J is TRBJ2-3; D may be TRBD2 (6 bases). Germline lookup yields CDR1 LNHDA and CDR2 SQIVND (reference sequence). The CDR3 consists of 13 residues. V lost 0 bases and J lost 11, with 12 bases in between. CDR3 DNA: TGTGCCAGTAGTATAGATCGGGCGGAGGGGCAGTATTTT. As protein: CASSIDRAEGQYF. The variable domain in full, completed from reference TRBV19 and TRBJ2-3, reads DGGITQSPKYLFRKEGQNVTLSCEQNLNHDAMYWYRQDPGQGLRLIYYSQIVNDFQKGDIAEGYSVSREKKESFPLTVTSAQKNPTAFYLCASSIDRAEGQYFGPGTRLTVL.

This chain links TRBV4-3 with TRBJ2-1; the D gene is possibly TRBD2 (7 bases). V dropped 1 base and J dropped 3 bases, with 22 bases sitting between them. From germline, CDR1 is LGHNA and CDR2 YSLEER. CDR3 size: 19 residues. The CDR3 is CASSQALSGRGAGYNEQFF. For the CDR3, the DNA is TGCGCCAGCAGCCAAGCACTTTCGGGGAGGGGGGCCGGCTACAATGAGCAGTTCTTC.

The chain joins TRBV19 to TRBJ2-1, with TRBD1 identical over 7 bases. The V and J ends lost 3 bases and 4 bases, in that order; junction bases with no gene match: 3. The CDR3 runs to 14 residues. CDR1 and CDR2 (germline): LNHDA, SQIVND (reference sequence). CDR3 in amino acids: CASSIRGWYNEQFF. The CDR3 DNA reads TGTGCCAGTAGTATCAGGGGGTGGTACAATGAGCAGTTCTTC.

The sample holds a few counts of this clone. The chain has TRBV4-2 and TRBJ2-3; D gene ambiguous. The CDR3 spans 16 residues. V gave up 0 bases and J gave up 4 bases, with 14 bases separating them. Looked up from germline, CDR1 is LGHNA and CDR2 is YNFKEQ. The CDR3 loop is CASSQESAAGPDTQYF. The DNA for the CDR3 is TGTGCCAGCAGCCAAGAATCCGCTGCTGGGCCAGATACGCAGTATTTT.

The J gene is TRBJ2-7, the V gene TRBV2; 7 bases agree with TRBD2. The germline gives CDR1 SNHLY, CDR2 FYNNEI. There are 14 residues in the CDR3. Germline trimming cut 6 bases from V and 0 bases from J; bases unmatched to any gene: 5. Here the CDR3 reads CASRDTSVSYEQYF. CDR3 DNA: TGTGCCAGCAGAGATACTAGCGTCTCCTACGAGCAGTACTTC.

This chain uses TRBV2 with TRBJ1-2; weak D call: TRBD1 (6 bases). V lost 5 bases to trimming and J lost 0 bases, with 10 bases between them. CDR3 length: 14 residues. The germline gives CDR1 SNHLY, CDR2 FYNNEI. This chain's CDR3 is CASSSGGSNYGYTF. The CDR3 bases are TGTGCCAGCAGTTCGGGGGGCTCTAACTATGGCTACACCTTC.